The TCR beta chain described here comes from a study of T cell responses to AZD1222 COVID-19 vaccine. Data came from immunoSEQ multiplex PCR; TCRdb stores just in-frame clones and leaves some out. Of roughly 120,000 clones listed, about 86% were seen once; the top ten hold around 12%. V lost 6 bases and J lost 1, with 12 bases in between. The CDR3 runs 14 residues. The germline gives CDR1 MNHEY, CDR2 SVGAGI. A word on this clone: Its target is not known.

Findings and caveats of the study: Spike-specific TCR repertoires showed rising breadth and depth after two AZD1222 doses. Distributed over spike, vaccine-associated CD4 TCRs predominated at 160-218 and 743-854. Most donors were white British and more were female, and clonal diversity was possibly underestimated.

The J gene is TRBJ1-1, the V gene TRBV6-5; TRBD1 might be the D (6 bases). The clonotype originates from an adult in good health. The sample consisted of peripheral blood, taken on day 0 of AZD1222 vaccination. The CDR3 DNA follows: TGTGCCAGCAGCGGAACAGGGTCGAACACTGAAGCTTTCTTT. Translating it yields CASSGTGSNTEAFF.